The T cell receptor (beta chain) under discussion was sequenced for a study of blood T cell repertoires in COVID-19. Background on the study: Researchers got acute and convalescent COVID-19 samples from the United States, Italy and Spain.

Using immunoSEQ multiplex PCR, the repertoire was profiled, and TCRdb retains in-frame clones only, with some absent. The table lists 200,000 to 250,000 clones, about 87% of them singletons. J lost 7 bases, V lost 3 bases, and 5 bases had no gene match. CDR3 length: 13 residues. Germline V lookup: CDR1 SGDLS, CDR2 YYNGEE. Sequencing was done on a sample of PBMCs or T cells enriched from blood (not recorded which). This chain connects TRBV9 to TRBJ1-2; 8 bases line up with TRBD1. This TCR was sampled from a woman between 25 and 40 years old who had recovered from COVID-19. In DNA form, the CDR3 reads TGTGCCAGCAGCGCAGGGGGCGCGGGTGGCTACACCTTC. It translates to CASSAGGAGGYTF. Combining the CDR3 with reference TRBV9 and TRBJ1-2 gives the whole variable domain DSGVTQTPKHLITATGQRVTLRCSPRSGDLSVYWYQQSLDQGLQFLIQYYNGEERAKGNILERFSAQQFPDLHSELNLSSLELGDSALYFCASSAGGAGGYTFGSGTRLTVV.